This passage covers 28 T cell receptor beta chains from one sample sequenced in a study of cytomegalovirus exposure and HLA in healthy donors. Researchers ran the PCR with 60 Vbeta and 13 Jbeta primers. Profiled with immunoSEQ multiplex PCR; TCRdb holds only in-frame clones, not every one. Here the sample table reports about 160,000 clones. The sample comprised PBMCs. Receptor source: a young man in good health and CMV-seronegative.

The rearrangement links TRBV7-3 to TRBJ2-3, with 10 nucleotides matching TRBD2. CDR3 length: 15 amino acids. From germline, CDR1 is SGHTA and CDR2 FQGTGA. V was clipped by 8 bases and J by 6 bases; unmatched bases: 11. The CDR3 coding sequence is TGTGCCAGCGGGCCTAGCGGGAGCTTGACTGATACGCAGTATTTT. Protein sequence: CASGPSGSLTDTQYF.

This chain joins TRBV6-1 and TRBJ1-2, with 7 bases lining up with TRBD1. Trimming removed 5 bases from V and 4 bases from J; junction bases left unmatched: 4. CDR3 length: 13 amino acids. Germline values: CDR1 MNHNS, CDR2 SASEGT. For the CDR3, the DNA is TGTGCCAGCAGTCCCCGGGACAGCTATGGCTACACCTTC. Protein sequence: CASSPRDSYGYTF.

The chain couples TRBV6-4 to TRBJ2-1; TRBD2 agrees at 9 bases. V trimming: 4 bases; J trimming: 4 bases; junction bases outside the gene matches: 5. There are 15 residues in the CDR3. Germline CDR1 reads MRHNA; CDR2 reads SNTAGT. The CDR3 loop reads CASSVQGLAYNEQFF. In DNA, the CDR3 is TGTGCCAGCAGTGTCCAGGGACTAGCTTACAATGAGCAGTTCTTC.

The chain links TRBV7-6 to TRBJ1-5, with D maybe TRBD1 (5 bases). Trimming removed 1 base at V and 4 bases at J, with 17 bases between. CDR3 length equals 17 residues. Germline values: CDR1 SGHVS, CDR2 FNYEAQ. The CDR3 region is CASSLGGLGDGNQPQHF. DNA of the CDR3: TGTGCCAGCAGCTTAGGGGGCCTAGGGGATGGGAATCAGCCCCAGCATTTT.

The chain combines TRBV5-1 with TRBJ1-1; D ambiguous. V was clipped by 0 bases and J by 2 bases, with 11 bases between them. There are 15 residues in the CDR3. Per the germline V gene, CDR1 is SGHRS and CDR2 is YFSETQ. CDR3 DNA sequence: TGCGCCAGCAGCTTGGCCGTGTCGGGAAACACTGAAGCTTTCTTT. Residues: CASSLAVSGNTEAFF.

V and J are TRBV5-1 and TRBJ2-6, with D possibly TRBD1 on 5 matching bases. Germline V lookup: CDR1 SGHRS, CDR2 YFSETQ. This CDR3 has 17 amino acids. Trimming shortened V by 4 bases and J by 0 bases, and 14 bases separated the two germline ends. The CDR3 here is CASSDGAGVSGANVLTF. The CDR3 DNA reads TGCGCCAGCAGCGATGGGGCAGGCGTCTCTGGGGCCAACGTCCTGACTTTC.

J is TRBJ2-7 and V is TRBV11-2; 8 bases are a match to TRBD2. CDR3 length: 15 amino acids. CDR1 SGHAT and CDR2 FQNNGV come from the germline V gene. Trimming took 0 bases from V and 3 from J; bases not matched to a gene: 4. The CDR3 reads CASSLETSVNYEQYF. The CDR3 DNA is TGTGCCAGCAGCTTAGAGACTAGCGTCAACTACGAGCAGTACTTC.

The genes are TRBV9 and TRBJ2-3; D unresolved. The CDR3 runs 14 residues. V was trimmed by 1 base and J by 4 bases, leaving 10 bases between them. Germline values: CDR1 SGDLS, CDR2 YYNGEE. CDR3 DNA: TGTGCCAGCAGCGTACGAACAGTGGCAGATACGCAGTATTTT. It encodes CASSVRTVADTQYF. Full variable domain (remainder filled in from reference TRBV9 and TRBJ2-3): DSGVTQTPKHLITATGQRVTLRCSPRSGDLSVYWYQQSLDQGLQFLIQYYNGEERAKGNILERFSAQQFPDLHSELNLSSLELGDSALYFCASSVRTVADTQYFGPGTRLTVL.

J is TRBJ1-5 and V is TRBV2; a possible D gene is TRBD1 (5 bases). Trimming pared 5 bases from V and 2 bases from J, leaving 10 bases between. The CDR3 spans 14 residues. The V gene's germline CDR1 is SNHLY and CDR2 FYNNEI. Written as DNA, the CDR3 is TGTGCCAGCAGTCAGTCGGGGGGCAATCAGCCCCAGCATTTT. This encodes CASSQSGGNQPQHF.

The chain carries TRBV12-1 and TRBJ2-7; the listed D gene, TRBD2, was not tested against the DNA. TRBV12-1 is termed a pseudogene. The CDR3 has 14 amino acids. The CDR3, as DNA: TGTGCCAGCAGCTTTGATGCGGGGTGGGCCGAGCAGTACTTC. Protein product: CASSFDAGWAEQYF.

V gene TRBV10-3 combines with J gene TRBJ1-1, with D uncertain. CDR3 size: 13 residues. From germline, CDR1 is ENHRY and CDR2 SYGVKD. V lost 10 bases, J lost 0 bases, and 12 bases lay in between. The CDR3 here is CATELALNTEAFF. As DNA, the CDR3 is TGTGCCACCGAATTGGCCTTGAACACTGAAGCTTTCTTT.

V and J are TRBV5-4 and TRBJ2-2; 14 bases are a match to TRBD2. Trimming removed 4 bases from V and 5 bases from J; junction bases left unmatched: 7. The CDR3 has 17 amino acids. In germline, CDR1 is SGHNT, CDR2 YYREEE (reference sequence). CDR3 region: CASSPGTSGSWTGELFF. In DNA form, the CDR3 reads TGTGCCAGCAGCCCCGGGACTAGCGGGAGTTGGACCGGGGAGCTGTTTTTT. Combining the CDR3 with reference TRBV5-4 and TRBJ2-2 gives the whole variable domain ETGVTQSPTHLIKTRGQQVTLRCSSQSGHNTVSWYQQALGQGPQFIFQYYREEENGRGNFPPRFSGLQFPNYSSELNVNALELDDSALYLCASSPGTSGSWTGELFFGEGSRLTVL.

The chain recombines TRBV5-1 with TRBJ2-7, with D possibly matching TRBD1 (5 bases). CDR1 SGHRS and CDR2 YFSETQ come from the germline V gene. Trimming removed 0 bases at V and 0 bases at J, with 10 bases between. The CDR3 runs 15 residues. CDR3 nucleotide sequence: TGCGCCAGCAGCTTGGAAGGACACATCTCCTACGAGCAGTACTTC. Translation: CASSLEGHISYEQYF.

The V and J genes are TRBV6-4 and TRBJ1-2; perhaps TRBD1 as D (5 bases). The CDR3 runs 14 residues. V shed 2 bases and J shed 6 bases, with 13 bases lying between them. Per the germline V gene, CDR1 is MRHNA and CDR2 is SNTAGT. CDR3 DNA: TGTGCCAGCAGTGACCGGGGGGAAGCACATGGCTACACCTTC. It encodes CASSDRGEAHGYTF.

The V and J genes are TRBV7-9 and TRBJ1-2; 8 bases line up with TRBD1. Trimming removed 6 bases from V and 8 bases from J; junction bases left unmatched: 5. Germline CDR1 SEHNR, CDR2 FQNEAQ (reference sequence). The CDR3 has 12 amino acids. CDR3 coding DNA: TGTGCCAGCAGGGGGACAGGCGCCGGCTACACCTTC. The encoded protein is CASRGTGAGYTF.

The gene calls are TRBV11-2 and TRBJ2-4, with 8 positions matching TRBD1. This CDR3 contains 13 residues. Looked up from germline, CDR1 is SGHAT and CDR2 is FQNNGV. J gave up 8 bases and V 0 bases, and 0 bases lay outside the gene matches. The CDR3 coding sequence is TGTGCCAGCAGCTTAGAGACAGGGGACATTCAGTACTTC. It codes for CASSLETGDIQYF.

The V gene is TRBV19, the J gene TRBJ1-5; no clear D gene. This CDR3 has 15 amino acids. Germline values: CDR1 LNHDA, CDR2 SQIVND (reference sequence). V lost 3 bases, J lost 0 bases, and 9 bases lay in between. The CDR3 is CASSIWTASNQPQHF. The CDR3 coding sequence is TGTGCCAGTAGTATTTGGACTGCTAGCAATCAGCCCCAGCATTTT.

The CDR3 sequence is CASSPWGNEKLFF. As DNA, the CDR3 is TGTGCCAGCAGTCCCTGGGGCAATGAAAAACTGTTTTTT. The chain links TRBV28 to TRBJ1-4, with D tentatively TRBD1 (5 bases). This CDR3 contains 13 residues. Germline V gives CDR1 MDHEN, CDR2 SYDVKM. V was cut by 5 bases and J by 5 bases, with 9 bases left in between.

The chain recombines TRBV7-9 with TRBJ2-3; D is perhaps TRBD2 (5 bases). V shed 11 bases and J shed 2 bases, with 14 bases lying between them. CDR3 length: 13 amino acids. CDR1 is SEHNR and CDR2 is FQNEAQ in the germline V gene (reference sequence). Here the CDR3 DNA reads TGTGCCCAAGGGCGGGTCGACACAGATACGCAGTATTTT. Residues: CAQGRVDTDTQYF.

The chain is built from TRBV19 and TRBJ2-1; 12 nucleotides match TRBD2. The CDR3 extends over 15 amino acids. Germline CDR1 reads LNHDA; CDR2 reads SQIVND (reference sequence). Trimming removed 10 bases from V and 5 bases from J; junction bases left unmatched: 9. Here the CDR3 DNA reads TGTGCCACCACTTCTTGGACTAGCGGGAACAATGAGCAGTTCTTC. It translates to CATTSWTSGNNEQFF.

In DNA form, the CDR3 reads TGCGCCAGCGGACTGACAGGTAGGGGCACTGAAGCTTTCTTT. This gives the protein CASGLTGRGTEAFF. The V call is TRBV10-2, the J call TRBJ1-1, with a weak D call TRBD1 (6 bases). Trimming removed 8 bases from V and 4 bases from J, with 17 bases in between. The CDR3 spans 14 residues. The V gene's germline CDR1 is WSHSY and CDR2 SAAADI.

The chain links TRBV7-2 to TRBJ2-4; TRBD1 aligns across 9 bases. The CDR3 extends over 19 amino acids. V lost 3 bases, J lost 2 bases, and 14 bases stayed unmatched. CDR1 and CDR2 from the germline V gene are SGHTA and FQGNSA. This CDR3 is CASSFALLMGQGPKNIQYF. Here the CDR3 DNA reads TGTGCCAGCAGCTTTGCGTTACTTATGGGACAGGGCCCCAAAAACATTCAGTACTTC.

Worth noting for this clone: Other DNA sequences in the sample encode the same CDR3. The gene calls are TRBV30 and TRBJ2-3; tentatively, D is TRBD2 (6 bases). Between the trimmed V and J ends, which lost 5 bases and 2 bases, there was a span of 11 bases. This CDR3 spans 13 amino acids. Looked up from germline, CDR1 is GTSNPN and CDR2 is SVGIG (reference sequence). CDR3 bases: TGTGCCTGGGCGGGACCCCCCACAGATACGCAGTATTTT. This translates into CAWAGPPTDTQYF.

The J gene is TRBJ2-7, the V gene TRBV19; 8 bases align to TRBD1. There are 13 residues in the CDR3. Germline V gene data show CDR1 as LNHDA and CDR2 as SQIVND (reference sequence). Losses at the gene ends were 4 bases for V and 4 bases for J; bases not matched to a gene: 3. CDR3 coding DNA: TGTGCCAGTAGTAGGAGACAGGGGTACGAGCAGTACTTC. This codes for CASSRRQGYEQYF.

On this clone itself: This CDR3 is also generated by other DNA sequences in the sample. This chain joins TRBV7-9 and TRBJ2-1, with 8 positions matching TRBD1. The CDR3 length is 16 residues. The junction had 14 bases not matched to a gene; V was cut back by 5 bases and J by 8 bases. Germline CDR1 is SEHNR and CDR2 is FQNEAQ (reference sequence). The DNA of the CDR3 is TGTGCCAGCAGCCTACGAGCGCTGCAGGGGGCCTATGAGCAGTTCTTC. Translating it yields CASSLRALQGAYEQFF.

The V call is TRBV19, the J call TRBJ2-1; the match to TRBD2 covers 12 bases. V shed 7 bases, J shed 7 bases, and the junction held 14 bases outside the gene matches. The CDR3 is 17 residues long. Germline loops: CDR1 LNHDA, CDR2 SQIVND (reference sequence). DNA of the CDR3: TGTGCCAGTACCTACCATTCACTAGCGGGAGGACTAAATGAGCAGTTCTTC. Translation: CASTYHSLAGGLNEQFF.

The CDR3 sequence: CATRGIAATNEKLFF. In nucleotides, the CDR3 is TGTGCCACGCGGGGGATCGCGGCAACTAATGAAAAACTGTTTTTT. This sequence joins TRBV6-5 and TRBJ1-4, with D possibly being TRBD1 (5 bases). V was cut by 10 bases and J by 0 bases, with 15 bases left in between. CDR1 is MNHEY and CDR2 is SVGAGI in the germline V gene. The CDR3 runs to 15 residues.

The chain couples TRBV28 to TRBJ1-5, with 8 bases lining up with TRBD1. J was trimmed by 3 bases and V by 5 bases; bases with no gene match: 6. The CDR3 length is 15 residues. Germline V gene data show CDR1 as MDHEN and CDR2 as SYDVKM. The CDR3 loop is CASSDRDRLNQPQHF. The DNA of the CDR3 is TGTGCCAGCAGTGACCGGGACAGGCTCAATCAGCCCCAGCATTTT.